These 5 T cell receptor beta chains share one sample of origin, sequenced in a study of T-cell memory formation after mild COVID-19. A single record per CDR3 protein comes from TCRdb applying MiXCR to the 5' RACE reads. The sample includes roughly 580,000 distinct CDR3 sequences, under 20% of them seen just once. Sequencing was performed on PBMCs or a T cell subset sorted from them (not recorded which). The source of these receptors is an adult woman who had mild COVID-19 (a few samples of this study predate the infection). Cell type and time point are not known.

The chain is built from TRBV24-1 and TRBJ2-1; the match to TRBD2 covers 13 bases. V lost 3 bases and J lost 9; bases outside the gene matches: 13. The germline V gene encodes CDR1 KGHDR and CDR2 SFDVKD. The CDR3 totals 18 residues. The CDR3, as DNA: TGTGCCACCAGTGATCCCTACGCCCGACTAGCGGGGGGTTTTGAGCAGTTCTTC. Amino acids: CATSDPYARLAGGFEQFF.

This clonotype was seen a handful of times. The CDR3 loop is CASSLAGRVEEKLFF. The CDR3 coding sequence is TGTGCCAGCAGCTTAGCTGGAAGGGTTGAAGAAAAACTGTTTTTT. The V and J genes are TRBV7-9 and TRBJ1-4; D remains ambiguous. CDR1 and CDR2 (germline): SEHNR, FQNEAQ (reference sequence). The ends were cut back, 0 bases at V and 8 bases at J, with 13 bases in the middle. The CDR3 extends over 15 amino acids.

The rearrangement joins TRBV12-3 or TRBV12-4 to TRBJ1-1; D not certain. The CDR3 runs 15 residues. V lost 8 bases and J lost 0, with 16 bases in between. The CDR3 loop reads CASRMGSFMNTEAFF. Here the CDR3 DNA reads TGTGCCAGCCGGATGGGTTCGTTCATGAACACTGAAGCTTTCTTT.

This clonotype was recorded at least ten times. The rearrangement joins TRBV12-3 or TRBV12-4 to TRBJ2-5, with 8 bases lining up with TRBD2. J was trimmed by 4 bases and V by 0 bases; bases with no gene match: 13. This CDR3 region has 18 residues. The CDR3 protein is CASSLALTSGSAGETQYF. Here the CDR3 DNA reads TGTGCCAGCAGTTTAGCGCTCACAAGCGGGAGTGCAGGAGAGACCCAGTACTTC.

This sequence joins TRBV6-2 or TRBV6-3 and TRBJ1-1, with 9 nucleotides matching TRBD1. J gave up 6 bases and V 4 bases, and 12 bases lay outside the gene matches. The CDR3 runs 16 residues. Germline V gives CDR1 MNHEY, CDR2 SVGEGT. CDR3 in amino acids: CASSFSGTGWVPEAFF. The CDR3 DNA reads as TGTGCCAGCAGTTTCTCCGGGACAGGGTGGGTTCCTGAAGCTTTCTTT.